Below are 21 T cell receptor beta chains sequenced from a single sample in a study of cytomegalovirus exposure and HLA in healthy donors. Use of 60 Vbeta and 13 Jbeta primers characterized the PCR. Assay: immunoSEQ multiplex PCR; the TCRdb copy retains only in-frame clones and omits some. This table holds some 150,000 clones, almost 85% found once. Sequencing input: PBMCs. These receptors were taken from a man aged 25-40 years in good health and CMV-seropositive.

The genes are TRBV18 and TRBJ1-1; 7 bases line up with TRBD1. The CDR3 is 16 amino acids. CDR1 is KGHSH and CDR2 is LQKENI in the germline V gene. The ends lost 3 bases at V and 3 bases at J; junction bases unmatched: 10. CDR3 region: CASSPREGGWDTEAFF. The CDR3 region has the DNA TGTGCCAGCTCACCCCGGGAAGGGGGCTGGGACACTGAAGCTTTCTTT. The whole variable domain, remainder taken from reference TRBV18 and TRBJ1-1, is NAGVMQNPRHLVRRRGQEARLRCSPMKGHSHVYWYRQLPEEGLKFMVYLQKENIIDESGMPKERFSAEFPKEGPSILRIQQVVRGDSAAYFCASSPREGGWDTEAFFGQGTRLTVV.

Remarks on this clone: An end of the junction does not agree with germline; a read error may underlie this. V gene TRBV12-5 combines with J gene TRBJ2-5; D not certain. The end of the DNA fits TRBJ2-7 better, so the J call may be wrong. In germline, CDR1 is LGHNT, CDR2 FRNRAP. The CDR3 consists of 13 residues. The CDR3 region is CASGSSVSYEQYF. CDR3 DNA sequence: TGTGCCAGTGGCTCGTCCGTTTCCTACGAGCAGTACTTC.

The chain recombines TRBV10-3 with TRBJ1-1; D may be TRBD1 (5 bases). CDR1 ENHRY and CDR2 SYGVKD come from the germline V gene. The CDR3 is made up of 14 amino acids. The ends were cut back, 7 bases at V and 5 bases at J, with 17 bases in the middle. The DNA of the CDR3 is TGTGCCATCACCGACGGACGGGGGGAGACTGAAGCTTTCTTT. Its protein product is CAITDGRGETEAFF.

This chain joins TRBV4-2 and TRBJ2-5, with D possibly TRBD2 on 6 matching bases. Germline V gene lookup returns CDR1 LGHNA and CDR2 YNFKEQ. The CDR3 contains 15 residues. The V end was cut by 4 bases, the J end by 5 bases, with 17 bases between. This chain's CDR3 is CASSLLEEGRETQYF. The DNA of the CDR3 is TGTGCCAGCAGCCTTCTAGAGGAGGGCCGGGAGACCCAGTACTTC.

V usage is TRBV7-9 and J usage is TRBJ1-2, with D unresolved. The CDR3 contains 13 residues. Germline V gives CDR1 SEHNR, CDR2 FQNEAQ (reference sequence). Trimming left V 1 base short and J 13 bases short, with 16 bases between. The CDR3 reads CASSLDVLRSSTF. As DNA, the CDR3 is TGTGCCAGCAGCTTAGATGTATTGAGGTCCAGCACCTTC.

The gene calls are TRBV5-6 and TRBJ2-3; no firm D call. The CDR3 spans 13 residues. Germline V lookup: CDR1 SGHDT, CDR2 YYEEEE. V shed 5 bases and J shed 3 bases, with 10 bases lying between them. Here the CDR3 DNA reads TGTGCCAGCAGATCTCAACAAACAGATACGCAGTATTTT. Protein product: CASRSQQTDTQYF. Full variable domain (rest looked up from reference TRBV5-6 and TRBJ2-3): DAGVTQSPTHLIKTRGQQVTLRCSPKSGHDTVSWYQQALGQGPQFIFQYYEEEERQRGNFPDRFSGHQFPNYSSELNVNALLLGDSALYLCASRSQQTDTQYFGPGTRLTVL.

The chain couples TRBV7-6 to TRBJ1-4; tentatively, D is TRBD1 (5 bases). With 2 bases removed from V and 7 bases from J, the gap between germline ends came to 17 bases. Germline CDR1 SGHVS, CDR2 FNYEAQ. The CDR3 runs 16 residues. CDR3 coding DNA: TGTGCCAGCAGCTTAAGACAGCCAGCAACGGGTGAAAAACTGTTTTTT. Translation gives CASSLRQPATGEKLFF.

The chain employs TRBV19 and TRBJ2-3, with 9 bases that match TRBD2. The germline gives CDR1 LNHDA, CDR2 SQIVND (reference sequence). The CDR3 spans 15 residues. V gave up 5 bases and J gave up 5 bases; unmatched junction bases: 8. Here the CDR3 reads CASSGLAGLEDTQYF. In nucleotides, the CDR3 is TGTGCCAGTAGTGGCCTAGCGGGATTAGAAGATACGCAGTATTTT.

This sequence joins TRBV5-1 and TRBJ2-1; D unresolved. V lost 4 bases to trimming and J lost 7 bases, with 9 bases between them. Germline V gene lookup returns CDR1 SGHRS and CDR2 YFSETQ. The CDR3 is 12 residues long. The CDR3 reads CASSPDKNEQFF. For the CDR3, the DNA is TGCGCCAGCAGCCCCGACAAGAATGAGCAGTTCTTC.

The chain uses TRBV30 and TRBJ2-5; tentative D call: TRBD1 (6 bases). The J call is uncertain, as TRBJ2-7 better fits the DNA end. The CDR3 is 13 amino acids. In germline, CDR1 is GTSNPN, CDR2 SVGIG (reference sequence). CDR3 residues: CAWSTGQSYEQYF. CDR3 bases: TGTGCCTGGAGTACTGGACAGTCCTACGAGCAGTACTTC.

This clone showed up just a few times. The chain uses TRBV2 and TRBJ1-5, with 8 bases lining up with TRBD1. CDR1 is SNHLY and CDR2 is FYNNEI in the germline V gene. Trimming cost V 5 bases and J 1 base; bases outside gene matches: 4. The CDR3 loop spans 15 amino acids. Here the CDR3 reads CASSIQGDSNQPQHF. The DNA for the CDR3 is TGTGCCAGCAGTATACAGGGGGACAGCAATCAGCCCCAGCATTTT.

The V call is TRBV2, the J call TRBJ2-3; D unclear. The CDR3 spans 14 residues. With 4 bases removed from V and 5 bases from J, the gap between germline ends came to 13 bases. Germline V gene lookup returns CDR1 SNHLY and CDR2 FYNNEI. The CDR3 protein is CASSVVSVGDTQYF. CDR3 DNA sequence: TGTGCCAGCAGTGTGGTAAGCGTCGGAGATACGCAGTATTTT.

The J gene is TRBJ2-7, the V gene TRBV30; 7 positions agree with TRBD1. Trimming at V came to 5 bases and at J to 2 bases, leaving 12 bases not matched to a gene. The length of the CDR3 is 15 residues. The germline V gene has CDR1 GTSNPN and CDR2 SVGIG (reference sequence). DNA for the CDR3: TGTGCCTGGTGTCCATGGACAGGTGCCCCCTACGAGCAGTACTTC. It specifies CAWCPWTGAPYEQYF.

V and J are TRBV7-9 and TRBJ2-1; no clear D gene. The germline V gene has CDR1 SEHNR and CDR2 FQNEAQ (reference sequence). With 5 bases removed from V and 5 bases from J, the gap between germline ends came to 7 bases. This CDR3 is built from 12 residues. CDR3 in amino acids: CASSARDNEQFF. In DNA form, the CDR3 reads TGTGCCAGCAGCGCCCGGGACAATGAGCAGTTCTTC.

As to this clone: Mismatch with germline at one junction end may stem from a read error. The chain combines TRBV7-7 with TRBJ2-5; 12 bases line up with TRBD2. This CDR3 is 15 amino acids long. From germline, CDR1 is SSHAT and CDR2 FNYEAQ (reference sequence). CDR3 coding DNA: TGTGCTAGCAGCCCTGGGACTAGCGGGTCGCGGACCCAGTACTTC. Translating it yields CASSPGTSGSRTQYF.

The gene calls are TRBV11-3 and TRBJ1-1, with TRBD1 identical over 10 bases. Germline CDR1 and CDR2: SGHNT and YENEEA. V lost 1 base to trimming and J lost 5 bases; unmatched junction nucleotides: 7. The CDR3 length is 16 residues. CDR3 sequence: CASSLAGQGVETEAFF. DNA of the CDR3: TGTGCCAGCAGCTTAGCAGGACAGGGGGTTGAAACTGAAGCTTTCTTT.

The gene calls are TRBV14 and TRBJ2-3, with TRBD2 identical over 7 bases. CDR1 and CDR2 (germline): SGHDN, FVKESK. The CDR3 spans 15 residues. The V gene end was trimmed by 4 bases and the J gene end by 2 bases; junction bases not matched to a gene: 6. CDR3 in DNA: TGTGCCAGCAGCCGAGCTCTAGCGGACACAGATACGCAGTATTTT. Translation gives CASSRALADTDTQYF.

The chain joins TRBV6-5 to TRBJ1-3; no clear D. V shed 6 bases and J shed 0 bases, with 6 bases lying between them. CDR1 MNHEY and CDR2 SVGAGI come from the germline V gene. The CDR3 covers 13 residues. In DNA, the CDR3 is TGTGCCAGCAGGCTACTCTCTGGAAACACCATATATTTT. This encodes CASRLLSGNTIYF.

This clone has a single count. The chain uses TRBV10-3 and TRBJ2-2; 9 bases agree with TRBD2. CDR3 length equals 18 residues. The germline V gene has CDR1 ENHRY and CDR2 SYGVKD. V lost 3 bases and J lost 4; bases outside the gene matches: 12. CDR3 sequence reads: CAISEVWGERGATGELFF. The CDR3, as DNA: TGTGCCATCAGTGAAGTTTGGGGAGAGCGGGGGGCCACCGGGGAGCTGTTTTTT.

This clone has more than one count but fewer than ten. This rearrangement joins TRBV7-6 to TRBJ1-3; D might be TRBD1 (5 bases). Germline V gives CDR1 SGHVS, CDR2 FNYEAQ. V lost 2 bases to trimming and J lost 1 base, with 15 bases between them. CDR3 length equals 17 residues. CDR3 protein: CASSLRQGTGSGNTIYF. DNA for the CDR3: TGTGCCAGCAGCTTACGGCAGGGTACTGGATCTGGAAACACCATATATTTT.

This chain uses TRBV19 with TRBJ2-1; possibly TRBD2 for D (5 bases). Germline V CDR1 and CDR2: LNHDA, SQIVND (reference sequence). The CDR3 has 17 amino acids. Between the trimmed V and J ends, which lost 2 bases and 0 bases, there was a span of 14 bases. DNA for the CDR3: TGTGCCAGTAGTATATTAAGCGGCGGTTTCTCCTACAATGAGCAGTTCTTC. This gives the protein CASSILSGGFSYNEQFF.